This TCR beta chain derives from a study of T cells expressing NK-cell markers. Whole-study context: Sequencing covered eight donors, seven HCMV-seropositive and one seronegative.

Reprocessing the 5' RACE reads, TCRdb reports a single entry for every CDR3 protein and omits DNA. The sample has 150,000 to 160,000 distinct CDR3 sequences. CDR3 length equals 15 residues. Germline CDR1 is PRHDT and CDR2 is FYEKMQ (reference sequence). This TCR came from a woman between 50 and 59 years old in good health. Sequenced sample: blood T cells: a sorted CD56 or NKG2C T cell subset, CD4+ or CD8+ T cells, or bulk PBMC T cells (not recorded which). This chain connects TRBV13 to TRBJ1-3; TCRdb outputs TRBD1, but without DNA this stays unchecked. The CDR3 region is CASSLEPGDGNTIYF.